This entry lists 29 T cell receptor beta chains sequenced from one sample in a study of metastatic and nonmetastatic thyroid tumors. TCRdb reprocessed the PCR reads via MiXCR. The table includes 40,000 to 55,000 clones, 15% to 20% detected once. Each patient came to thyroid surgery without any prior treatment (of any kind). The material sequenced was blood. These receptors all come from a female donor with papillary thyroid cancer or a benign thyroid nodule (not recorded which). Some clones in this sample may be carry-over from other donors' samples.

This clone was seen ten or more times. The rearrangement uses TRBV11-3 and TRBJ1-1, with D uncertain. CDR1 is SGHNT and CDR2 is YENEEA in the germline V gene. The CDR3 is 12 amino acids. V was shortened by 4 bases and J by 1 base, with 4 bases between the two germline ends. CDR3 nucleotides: TGTGCCAGCAGCTGGAAGAACACTGAAGCTTTCTTT. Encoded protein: CASSWKNTEAFF.

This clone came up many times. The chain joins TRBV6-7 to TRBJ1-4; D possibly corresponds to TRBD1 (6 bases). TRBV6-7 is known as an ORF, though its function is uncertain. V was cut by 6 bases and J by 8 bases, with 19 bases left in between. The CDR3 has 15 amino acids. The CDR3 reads CASRRGLDRREKLFF. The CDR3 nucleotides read TGTGCCAGCAGGCGCGGACTCGACAGGAGGGAAAAACTGTTTTTT.

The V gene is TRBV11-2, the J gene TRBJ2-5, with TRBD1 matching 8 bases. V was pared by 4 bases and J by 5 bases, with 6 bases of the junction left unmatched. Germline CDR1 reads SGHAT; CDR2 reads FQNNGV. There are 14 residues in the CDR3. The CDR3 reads CASSSSTGGETQYF. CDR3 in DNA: TGTGCCAGCAGCTCGAGTACAGGGGGTGAGACCCAGTACTTC.

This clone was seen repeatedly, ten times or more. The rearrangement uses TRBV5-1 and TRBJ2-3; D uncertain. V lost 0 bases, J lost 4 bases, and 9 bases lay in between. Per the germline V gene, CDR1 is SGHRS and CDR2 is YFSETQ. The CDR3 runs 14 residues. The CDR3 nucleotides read TGCGCCAGCAGCTTGGATCTGGCTGCAGATACGCAGTATTTT. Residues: CASSLDLAADTQYF. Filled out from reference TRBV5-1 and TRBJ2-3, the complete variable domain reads KAGVTQTPRYLIKTRGQQVTLSCSPISGHRSVSWYQQTPGQGLQFLFEYFSETQRNKGNFPGRFSGRQFSNSRSEMNVSTLELGDSALYLCASSLDLAADTQYFGPGTRLTVL.

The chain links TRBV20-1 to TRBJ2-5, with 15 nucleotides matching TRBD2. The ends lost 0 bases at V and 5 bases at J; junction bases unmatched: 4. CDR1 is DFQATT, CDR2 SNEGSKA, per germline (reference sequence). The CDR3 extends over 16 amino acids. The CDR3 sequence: CSARDWTSGGVETQYF. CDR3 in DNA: TGCAGTGCTAGAGACTGGACTAGCGGGGGGGTGGAGACCCAGTACTTC.

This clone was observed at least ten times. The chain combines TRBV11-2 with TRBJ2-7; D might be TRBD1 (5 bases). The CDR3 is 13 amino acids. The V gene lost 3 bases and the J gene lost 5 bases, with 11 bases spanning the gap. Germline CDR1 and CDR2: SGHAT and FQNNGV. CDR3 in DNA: TGTGCCAGCAGCTTGTCAGGGATCCACGAGCAGTACTTC. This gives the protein CASSLSGIHEQYF.

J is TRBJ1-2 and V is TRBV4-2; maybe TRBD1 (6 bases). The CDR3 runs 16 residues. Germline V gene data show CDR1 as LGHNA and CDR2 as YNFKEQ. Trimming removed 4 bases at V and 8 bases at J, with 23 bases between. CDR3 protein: CASSPPVRGAPEGYTF. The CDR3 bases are TGTGCCAGCAGCCCACCGGTCAGGGGCGCTCCCGAGGGCTACACCTTC.

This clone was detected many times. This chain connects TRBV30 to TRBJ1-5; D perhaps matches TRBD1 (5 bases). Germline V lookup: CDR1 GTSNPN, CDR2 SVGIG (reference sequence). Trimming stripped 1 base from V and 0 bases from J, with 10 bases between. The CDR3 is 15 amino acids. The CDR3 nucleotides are TGTGCCTGGAGTGCCGGACATAATAGCAATCAGCCCCAGCATTTT. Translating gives CAWSAGHNSNQPQHF.

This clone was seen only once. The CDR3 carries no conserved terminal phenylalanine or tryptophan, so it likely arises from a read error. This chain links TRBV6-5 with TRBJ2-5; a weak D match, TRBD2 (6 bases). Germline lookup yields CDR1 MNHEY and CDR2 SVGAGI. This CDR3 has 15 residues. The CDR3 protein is CASSYSVGGQETQYV. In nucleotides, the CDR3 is TGTGCCAGCAGTTATTCCGTGGGGGGTCAGGAGACGCAGTACGTC.

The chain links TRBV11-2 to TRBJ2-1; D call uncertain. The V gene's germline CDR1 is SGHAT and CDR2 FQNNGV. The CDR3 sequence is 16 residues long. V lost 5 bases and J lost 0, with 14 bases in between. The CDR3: CASSPQGRSSYNEQFF. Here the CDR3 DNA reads TGTGCCAGCAGCCCGCAAGGACGGAGCTCCTACAATGAGCAGTTCTTC.

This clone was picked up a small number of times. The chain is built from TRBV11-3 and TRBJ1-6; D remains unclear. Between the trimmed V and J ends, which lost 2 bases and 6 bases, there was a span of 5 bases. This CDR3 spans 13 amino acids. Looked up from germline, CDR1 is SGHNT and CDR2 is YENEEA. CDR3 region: CASSLRFNSPLHF. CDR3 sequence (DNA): TGTGCCAGCAGCTTAAGATTTAATTCACCCCTCCACTTT.

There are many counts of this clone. CDR3 amino acids: CASSRRVQGQPQHF. CDR3 nucleotides: TGCGCCAGCAGCCGCCGGGTCCAGGGTCAGCCCCAGCATTTT. The chain joins TRBV4-1 to TRBJ1-5, with a tentative D call TRBD1 (5 bases). Germline V gene sequence: CDR1 MGHRA, CDR2 YSYEKL. This CDR3 has 14 residues. Trimming cost V 4 bases and J 6 bases, with 13 bases left between them.

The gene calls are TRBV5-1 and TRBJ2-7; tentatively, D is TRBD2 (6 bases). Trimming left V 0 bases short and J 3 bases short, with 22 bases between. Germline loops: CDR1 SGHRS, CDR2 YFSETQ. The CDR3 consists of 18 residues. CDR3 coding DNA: TGCGCCAGCAGCTTGGAAGTTTTTCGGGACTTCCGCTACTACGAGCAGTACTTC. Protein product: CASSLEVFRDFRYYEQYF.

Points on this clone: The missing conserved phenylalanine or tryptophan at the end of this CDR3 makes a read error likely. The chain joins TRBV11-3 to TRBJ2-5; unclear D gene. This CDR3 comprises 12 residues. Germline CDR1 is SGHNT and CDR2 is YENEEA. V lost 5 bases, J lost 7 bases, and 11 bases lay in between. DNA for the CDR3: TGTGCCAGCAGCCAGCAGTGGGGGACCCAGTACGTC. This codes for CASSQQWGTQYV.

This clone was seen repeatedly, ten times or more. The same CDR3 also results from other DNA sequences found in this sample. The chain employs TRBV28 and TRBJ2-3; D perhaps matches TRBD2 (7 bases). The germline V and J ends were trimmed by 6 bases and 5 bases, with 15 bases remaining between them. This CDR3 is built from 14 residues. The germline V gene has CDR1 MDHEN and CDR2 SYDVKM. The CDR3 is CASRPTGGEDTQYF. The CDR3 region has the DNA TGTGCCAGCAGGCCGACGGGGGGCGAAGATACGCAGTATTTT.

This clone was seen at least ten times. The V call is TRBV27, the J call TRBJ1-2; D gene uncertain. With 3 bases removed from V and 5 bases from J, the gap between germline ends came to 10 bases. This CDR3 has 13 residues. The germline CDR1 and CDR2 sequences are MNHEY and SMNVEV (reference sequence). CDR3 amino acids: CASSLSVTYGYTF. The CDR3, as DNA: TGTGCCAGCAGTTTGTCAGTTACGTATGGCTACACCTTC.

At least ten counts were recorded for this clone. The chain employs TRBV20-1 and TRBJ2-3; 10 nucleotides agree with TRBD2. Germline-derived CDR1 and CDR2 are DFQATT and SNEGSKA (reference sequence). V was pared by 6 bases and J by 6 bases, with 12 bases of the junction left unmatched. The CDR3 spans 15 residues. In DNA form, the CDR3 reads TGCAGTGCCCGGCCCCTAGCGGGAGCCCCGGATACGCAGTATTTT. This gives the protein CSARPLAGAPDTQYF.

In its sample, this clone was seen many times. Here the CDR3 reads CASSPGFANYGYTF. The CDR3 DNA reads TGTGCCAGCAGTCCGGGATTCGCTAACTATGGCTACACCTTC. The gene calls are TRBV6-1 and TRBJ1-2; the D is unclear. CDR3 length: 14 amino acids. The germline V and J ends were trimmed by 5 bases and 0 bases, with 10 bases remaining between them. Germline assignment: CDR1 MNHNS and CDR2 SASEGT.

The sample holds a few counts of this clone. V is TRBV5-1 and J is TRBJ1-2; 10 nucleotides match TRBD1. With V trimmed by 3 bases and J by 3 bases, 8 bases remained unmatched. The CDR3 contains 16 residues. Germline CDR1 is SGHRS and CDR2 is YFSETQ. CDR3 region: CASSSSGTGVDYGYTF. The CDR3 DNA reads TGCGCCAGCAGCTCGTCCGGGACAGGGGTAGACTATGGCTACACCTTC.

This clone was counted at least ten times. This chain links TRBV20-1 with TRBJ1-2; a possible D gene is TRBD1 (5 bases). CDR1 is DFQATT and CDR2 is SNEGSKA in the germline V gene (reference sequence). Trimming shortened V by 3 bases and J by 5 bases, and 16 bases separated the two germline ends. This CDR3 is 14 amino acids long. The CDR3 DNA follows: TGCAGTGCTAGGGGTCCGCAGGGTTATTATGGCTACACCTTC. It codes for CSARGPQGYYGYTF.

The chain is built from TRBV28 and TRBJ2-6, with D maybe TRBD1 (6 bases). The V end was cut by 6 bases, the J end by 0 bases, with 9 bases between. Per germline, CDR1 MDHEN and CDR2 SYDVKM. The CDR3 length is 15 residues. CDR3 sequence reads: CASSMDSSGANVLTF. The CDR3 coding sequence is TGTGCCAGCAGCATGGACAGCTCTGGGGCCAACGTCCTGACTTTC.

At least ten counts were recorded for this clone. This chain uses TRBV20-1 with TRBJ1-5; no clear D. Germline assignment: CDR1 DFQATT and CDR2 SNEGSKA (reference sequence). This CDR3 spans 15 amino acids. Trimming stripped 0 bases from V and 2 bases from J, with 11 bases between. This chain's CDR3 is CSARDPTIRNQPQHF. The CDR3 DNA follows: TGCAGTGCTAGAGATCCCACGATCCGCAATCAGCCCCAGCATTTT.

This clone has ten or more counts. The CDR3 here is CSVEDLVGTSGASADTQYF. For the CDR3, the DNA is TGCAGCGTTGAAGATTTGGTCGGGACTAGCGGAGCGAGCGCAGATACGCAGTATTTT. This chain uses TRBV29-1 with TRBJ2-3; 11 bases map to TRBD2. The CDR3 contains 19 residues. Germline loops: CDR1 SQVTM, CDR2 ANQGSEA. V dropped 0 bases and J dropped 4; count of bases not matched to a gene: 15.

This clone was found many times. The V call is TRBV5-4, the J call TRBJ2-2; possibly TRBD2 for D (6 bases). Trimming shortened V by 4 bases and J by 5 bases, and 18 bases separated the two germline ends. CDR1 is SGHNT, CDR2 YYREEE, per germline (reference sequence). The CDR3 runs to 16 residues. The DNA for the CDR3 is TGTGCCAGCAGCCCTGTGGAGGGTATCTCTACCGGGGAGCTGTTTTTT. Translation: CASSPVEGISTGELFF.

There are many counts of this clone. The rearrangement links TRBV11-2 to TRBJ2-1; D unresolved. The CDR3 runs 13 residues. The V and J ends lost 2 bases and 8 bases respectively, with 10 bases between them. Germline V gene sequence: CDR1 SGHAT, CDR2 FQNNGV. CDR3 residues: CASSLFPGHEQFF. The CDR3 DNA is TGTGCCAGCAGCTTATTCCCCGGTCATGAGCAGTTCTTC.

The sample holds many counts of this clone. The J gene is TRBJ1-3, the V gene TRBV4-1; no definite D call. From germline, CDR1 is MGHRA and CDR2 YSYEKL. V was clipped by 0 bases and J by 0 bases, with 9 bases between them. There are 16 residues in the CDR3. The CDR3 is CASSQDPLPSGNTIYF. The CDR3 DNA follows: TGCGCCAGCAGCCAAGATCCACTCCCCTCTGGAAACACCATATATTTT.

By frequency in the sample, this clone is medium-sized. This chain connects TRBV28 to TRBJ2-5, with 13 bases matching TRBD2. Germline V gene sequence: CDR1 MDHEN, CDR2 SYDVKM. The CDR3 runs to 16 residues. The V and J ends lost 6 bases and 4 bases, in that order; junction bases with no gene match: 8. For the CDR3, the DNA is TGTGCCAGCAGCCCATGGACTAGCGGGAGTGGAGAGACCCAGTACTTC. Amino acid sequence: CASSPWTSGSGETQYF.

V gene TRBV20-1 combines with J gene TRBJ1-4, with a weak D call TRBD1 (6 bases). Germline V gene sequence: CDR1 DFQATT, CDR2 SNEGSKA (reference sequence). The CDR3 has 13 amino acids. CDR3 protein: CSMPRGTNEKLFF. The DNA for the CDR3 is TGCAGCATGCCCAGGGGCACTAATGAAAAACTGTTTTTT.

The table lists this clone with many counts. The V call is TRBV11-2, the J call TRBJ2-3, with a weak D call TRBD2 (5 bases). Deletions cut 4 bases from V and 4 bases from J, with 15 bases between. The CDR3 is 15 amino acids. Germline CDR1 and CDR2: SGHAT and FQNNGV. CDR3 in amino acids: CASSSSGTISDTQYF. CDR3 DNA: TGTGCCAGCAGCTCCTCGGGAACAATTTCAGATACGCAGTATTTT.